The present T cell receptor beta chain was sequenced within a study of T cell responses to AZD1222 COVID-19 vaccine. Findings of the study overall: The repertoires were collected only after the peak T cell response.

Profiling relied on immunoSEQ multiplex PCR, and the TCRdb table lists in-frame clones only, not all of them. The table has 75,000 to 100,000 clones, 80% to 90% seen once. This clone occurred once. Antigen unknown. Germline CDR1 reads LNHNV; CDR2 reads YYDKDF (reference sequence). This CDR3 has 12 amino acids. The germline V and J ends were trimmed by 2 bases and 12 bases, with 10 bases remaining between them. The TCR was taken from an adult in good health. The sequences come from peripheral blood, collected on day 0 of AZD1222 vaccination. The rearrangement uses TRBV15 and TRBJ1-4; D not resolved. The CDR3 DNA reads as TGTGCCACCAGCAGAATCAGACATCAACTGTTTTTT. Translation: CATSRIRHQLFF.